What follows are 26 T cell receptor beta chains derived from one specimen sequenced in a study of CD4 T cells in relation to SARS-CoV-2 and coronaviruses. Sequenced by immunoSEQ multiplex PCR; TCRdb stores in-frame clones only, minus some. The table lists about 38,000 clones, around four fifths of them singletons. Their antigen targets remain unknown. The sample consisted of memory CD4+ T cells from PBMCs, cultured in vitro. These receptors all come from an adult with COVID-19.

The CDR3 region has the DNA TGTGCCAGCAGCTCGAGGACAGGATCCTCCTACGAGCAGTACTTC. It specifies CASSSRTGSSYEQYF. The J gene is TRBJ2-7, the V gene TRBV7-8; 7 positions match TRBD1. CDR1 is SGHVS, CDR2 FQNEAQ, per germline. V was pared by 4 bases and J by 0 bases, with 6 bases of the junction left unmatched. This CDR3 has 15 amino acids. The full variable domain, completed using reference TRBV7-8 and TRBJ2-7, is GAGVSQSPRYKVAKRGQDVALRCDPISGHVSLFWYQQALGQGPEFLTYFQNEAQLDKSGLPSDRFFAERPEGSVSTLKIQRTQQEDSAVYLCASSSRTGSSYEQYFGPGTRLTVT.

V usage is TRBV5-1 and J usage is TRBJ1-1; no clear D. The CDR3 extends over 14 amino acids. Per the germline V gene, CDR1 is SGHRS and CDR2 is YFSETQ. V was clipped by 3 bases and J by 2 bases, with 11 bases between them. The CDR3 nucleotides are TGCGCCAGCAGCTCCCGGCCTACCAACACTGAAGCTTTCTTT. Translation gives CASSSRPTNTEAFF. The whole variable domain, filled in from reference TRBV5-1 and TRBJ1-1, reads KAGVTQTPRYLIKTRGQQVTLSCSPISGHRSVSWYQQTPGQGLQFLFEYFSETQRNKGNFPGRFSGRQFSNSRSEMNVSTLELGDSALYLCASSSRPTNTEAFFGQGTRLTVV.

CDR3 residues: CASSIGAGAPAYEQYF. In DNA, the CDR3 is TGTGCCAGTAGTATAGGGGCGGGGGCCCCAGCTTACGAGCAGTACTTC. This sequence joins TRBV19 and TRBJ2-7; the D gene is possibly TRBD2 (7 bases). The ends were cut back, 1 base at V and 4 bases at J, with 17 bases in the middle. Looked up from germline, CDR1 is LNHDA and CDR2 is SQIVND (reference sequence). The CDR3 is 16 residues long. The whole variable domain, remainder taken from reference TRBV19 and TRBJ2-7, is DGGITQSPKYLFRKEGQNVTLSCEQNLNHDAMYWYRQDPGQGLRLIYYSQIVNDFQKGDIAEGYSVSREKKESFPLTVTSAQKNPTAFYLCASSIGAGAPAYEQYFGPGTRLTVT.

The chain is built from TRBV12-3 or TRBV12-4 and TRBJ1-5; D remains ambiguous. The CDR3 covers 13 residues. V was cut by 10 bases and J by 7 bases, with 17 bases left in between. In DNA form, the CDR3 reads TGTGCCACAGCTAGGAGACAAGCGCAGCCCCAGCATTTT. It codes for CATARRQAQPQHF.

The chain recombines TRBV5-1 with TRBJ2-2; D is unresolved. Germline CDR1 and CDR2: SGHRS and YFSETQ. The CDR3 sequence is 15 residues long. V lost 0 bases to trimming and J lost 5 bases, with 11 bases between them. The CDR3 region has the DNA TGCGCCAGCAGCTTGGCCGGCGTATTTACCGGGGAGCTGTTTTTT. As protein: CASSLAGVFTGELFF.

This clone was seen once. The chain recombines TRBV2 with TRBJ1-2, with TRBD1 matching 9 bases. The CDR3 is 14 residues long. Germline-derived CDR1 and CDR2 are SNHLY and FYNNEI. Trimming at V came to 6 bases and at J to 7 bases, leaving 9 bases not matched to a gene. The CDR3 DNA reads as TGTGCCAGCAGCCCGGACAGGGGCGTGACTGGCTACACCTTC. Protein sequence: CASSPDRGVTGYTF.

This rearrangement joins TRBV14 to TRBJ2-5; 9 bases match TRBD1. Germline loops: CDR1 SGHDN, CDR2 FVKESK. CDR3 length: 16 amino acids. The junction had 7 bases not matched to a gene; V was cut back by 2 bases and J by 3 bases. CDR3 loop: CASSQSLGQGKETQYF. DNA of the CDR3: TGTGCCAGCAGCCAAAGCCTAGGACAGGGGAAAGAGACCCAGTACTTC. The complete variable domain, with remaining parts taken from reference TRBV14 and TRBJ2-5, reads EAGVTQFPSHSVIEKGQTVTLRCDPISGHDNLYWYRRVMGKEIKFLLHFVKESKQDESGMPNNRFLAERTGGTYSTLKVQPAELEDSGVYFCASSQSLGQGKETQYFGPGTRLLVL.

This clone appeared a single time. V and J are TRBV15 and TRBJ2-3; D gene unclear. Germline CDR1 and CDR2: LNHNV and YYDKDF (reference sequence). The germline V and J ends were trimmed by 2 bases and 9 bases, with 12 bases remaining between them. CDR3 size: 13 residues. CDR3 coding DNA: TGTGCCACCAGCAGAAGGCCCCCAGGAACGCAGTATTTT. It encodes CATSRRPPGTQYF.

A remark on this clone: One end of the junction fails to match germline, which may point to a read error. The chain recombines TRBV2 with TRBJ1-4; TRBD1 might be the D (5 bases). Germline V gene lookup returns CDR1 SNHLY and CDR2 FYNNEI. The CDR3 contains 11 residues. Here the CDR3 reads CASRLDTRVIF. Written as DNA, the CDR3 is TGTGCCAGCAGGCTGGACACCCGCGTCATTTTT.

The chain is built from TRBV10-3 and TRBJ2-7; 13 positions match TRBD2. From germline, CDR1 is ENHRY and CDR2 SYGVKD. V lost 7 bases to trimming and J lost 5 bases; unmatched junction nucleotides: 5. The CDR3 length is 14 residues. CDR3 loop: CAITVGLAGDEQYF. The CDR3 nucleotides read TGTGCCATCACCGTTGGACTAGCGGGAGACGAGCAGTACTTC.

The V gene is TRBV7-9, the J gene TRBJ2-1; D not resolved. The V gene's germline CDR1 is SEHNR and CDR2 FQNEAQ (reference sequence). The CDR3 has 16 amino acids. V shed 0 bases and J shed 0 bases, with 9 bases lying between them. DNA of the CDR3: TGTGCCAGCAGCTTAGCCCGCGCCCCCTCCTACAATGAGCAGTTCTTC. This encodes CASSLARAPSYNEQFF.

The CDR3 region is CASSVTTSKQFF. Here the CDR3 DNA reads TGTGCCAGTAGTGTCACGACTAGCAAGCAGTTCTTC. V and J are TRBV19 and TRBJ2-1, with 7 bases matching TRBD2. Germline CDR1 and CDR2: LNHDA and SQIVND (reference sequence). This CDR3 spans 12 amino acids. Trimming took 5 bases from V and 11 from J; bases not matched to a gene: 6.

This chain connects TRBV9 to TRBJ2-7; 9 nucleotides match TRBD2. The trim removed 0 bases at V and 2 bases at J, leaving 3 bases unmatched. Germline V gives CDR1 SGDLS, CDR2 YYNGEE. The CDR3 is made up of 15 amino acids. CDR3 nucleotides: TGTGCCAGCAGCGTAGGTCCTAGCGGGGCCTACGAGCAGTACTTC. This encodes CASSVGPSGAYEQYF.

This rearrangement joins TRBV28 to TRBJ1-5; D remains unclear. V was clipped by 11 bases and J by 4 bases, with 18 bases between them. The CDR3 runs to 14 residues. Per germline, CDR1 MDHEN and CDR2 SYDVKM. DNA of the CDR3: TGTGCCGCCAAGACCGTCTTGGGGAATCAGCCCCAGCATTTT. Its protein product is CAAKTVLGNQPQHF.

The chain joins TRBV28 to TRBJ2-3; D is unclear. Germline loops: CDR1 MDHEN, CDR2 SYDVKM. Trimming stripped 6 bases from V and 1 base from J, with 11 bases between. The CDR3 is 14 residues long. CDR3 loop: CASSPNLGTDTQYF. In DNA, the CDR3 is TGTGCCAGCAGCCCAAACTTGGGCACAGATACGCAGTATTTT. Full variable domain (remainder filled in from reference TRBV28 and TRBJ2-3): DVKVTQSSRYLVKRTGEKVFLECVQDMDHENMFWYRQDPGLGLRLIYFSYDVKMKEKGDIPEGYSVSREKKERFSLILESASTNQTSMYLCASSPNLGTDTQYFGPGTRLTVL.

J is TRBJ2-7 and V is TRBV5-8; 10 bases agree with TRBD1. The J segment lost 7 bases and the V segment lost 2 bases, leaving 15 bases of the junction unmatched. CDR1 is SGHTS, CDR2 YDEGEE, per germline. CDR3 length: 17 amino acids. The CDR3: CASSFFGGDRGRREQYF. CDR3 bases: TGTGCCAGCAGCTTTTTTGGAGGGGACAGGGGAAGGAGAGAGCAGTACTTC.

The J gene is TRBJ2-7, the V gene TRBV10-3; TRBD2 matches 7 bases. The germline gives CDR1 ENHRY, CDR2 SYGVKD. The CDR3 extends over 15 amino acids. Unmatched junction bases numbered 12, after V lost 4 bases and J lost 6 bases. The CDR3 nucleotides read TGTGCCATCAGTGGGATCGGAGGGAGGGCCCCCGAGCAGTACTTC. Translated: CAISGIGGRAPEQYF.

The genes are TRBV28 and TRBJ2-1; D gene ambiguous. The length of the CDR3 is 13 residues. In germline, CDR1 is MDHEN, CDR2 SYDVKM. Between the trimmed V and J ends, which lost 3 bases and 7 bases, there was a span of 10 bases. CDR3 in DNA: TGTGCCAGCAGTTTCCCCGGGTTAAATGAGCAGTTCTTC. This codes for CASSFPGLNEQFF.

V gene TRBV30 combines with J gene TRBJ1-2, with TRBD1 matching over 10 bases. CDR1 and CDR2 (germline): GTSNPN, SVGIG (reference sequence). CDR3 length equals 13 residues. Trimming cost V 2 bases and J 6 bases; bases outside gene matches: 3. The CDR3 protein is CAWSKTGGHGYTF. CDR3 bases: TGTGCCTGGAGTAAGACAGGGGGCCATGGCTACACCTTC. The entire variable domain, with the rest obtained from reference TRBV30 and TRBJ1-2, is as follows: SQTIHQWPATLVQPVGSPLSLECTVEGTSNPNLYWYRQAAGRGLQLLFYSVGIGQISSEVPQNLSASRPQDRQFILSSKKLLLSDSGFYLCAWSKTGGHGYTFGSGTRLTVV.

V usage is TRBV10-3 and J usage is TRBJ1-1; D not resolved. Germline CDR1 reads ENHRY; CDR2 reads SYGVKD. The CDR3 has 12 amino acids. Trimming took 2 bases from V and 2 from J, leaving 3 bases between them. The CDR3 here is CAISEGNTEAFF. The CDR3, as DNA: TGTGCCATCAGTGAGGGAAACACTGAAGCTTTCTTT.

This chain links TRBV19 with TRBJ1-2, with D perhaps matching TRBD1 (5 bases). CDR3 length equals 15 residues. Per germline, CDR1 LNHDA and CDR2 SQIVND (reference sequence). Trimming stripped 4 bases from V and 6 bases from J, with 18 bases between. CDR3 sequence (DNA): TGTGCCAGTAGTACCCAATCGACAGCCACCCATGGCTACACCTTC. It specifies CASSTQSTATHGYTF.

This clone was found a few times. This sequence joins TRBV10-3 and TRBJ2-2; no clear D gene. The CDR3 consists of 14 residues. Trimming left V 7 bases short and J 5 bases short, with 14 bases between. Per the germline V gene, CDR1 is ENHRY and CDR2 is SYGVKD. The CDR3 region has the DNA TGTGCCATCAACGAGGAAACGTGGACCGGGGAGCTGTTTTTT. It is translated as CAINEETWTGELFF.

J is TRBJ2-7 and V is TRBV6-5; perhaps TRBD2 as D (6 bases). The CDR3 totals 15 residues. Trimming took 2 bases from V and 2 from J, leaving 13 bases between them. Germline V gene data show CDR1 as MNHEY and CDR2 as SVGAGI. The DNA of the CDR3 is TGTGCCAGCAGTTACGGTTCGGACTATACCTACGAGCAGTACTTC. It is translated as CASSYGSDYTYEQYF.

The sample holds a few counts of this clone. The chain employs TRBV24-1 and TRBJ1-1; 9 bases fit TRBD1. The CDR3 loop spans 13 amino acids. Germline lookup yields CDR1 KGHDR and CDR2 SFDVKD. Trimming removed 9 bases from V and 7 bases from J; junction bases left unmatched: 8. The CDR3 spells CATGRQGVGEAFF. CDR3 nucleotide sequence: TGTGCCACCGGACGACAGGGGGTCGGTGAAGCTTTCTTT.

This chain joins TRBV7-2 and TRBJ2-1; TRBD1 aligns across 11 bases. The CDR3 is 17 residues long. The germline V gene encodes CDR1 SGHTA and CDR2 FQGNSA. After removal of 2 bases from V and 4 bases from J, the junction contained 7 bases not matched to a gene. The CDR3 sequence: CASSLQSGQGAYNEQFF. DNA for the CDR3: TGTGCCAGCAGCTTACAGAGTGGACAGGGGGCTTACAATGAGCAGTTCTTC. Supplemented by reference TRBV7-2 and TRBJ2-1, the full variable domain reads GAGVSQSPSNKVTEKGKDVELRCDPISGHTALYWYRQSLGQGLEFLIYFQGNSAPDKSGLPSDRFSAERTGGSVSTLTIQRTQQEDSAVYLCASSLQSGQGAYNEQFFGPGTRLTVL.

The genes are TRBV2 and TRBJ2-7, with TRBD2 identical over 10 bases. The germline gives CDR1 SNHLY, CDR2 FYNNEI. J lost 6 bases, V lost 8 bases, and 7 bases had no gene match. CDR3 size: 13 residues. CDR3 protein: CASLAGALLEQYF. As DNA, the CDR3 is TGTGCCAGCCTAGCGGGAGCGCTCCTCGAGCAGTACTTC.